The entry that follows covers one T cell receptor (beta chain) sequence. Its target is not known. These data originate in a study of cytomegalovirus exposure and HLA in healthy donors. General study points: Other equally common chains were less clonally expanded than HLA-associated TCR beta chains, a later analysis showed.

Primers for the PCR totalled 60 Vbeta and 13 Jbeta. Generated by immunoSEQ multiplex PCR, the TCRdb table keeps only in-frame clones and is missing some. The sample holds 150,000 to 180,000 clones, 65% to 75% seen once. The TCR was taken from a man aged 18 to 35 in good health and CMV-seronegative. Input material: PBMCs.

The CDR3 sequence is CASSSPQTGNGYTF. In DNA form, the CDR3 reads TGTGCCAGCAGTTCCCCCCAAACAGGGAATGGCTACACCTTC. The V gene is TRBV28, the J gene TRBJ1-2, with D possibly matching TRBD1 (6 bases). Germline V lookup: CDR1 MDHEN, CDR2 SYDVKM. There are 14 residues in the CDR3. Trimming stripped 4 bases from V and 6 bases from J, with 15 bases between.